Sequencing of this T cell receptor beta chain was carried out in a study of prognosis after radiotherapy for stage I lung cancer. Across the whole study: The biologically effective dose of the SBRT radiotherapy was at least 100 Gy, given over 3 to 5 fractions. Several patients had distant metastases at a median of about seven months after radiotherapy, and around 16 showed no significant progression.

Germline assignment: CDR1 MDHEN and CDR2 SYDVKM. This CDR3 has 15 residues. As to this clonotype: Its antigen is not identified. The junction departs from the called germline gene at one end, perhaps through a read error.

Amplification of TCR beta CDR3 from genomic DNA used two-round multiplex PCR. Primers (each specific to one TRBV or TRBJ gene) were used in first-round PCR. MiXCR was run by TCRdb on the multiplex PCR reads, yielding one entry per CDR3 protein. The sample contains over 15,000 distinct CDR3 sequences, about three fifths of which appear only once. General observations from the study: After stereotactic body radiation therapy, unique TCR clone counts dropped from a median of roughly 9,900 to 7,200.

The sample here was PBMCs, taken before or after stereotactic body radiation therapy (not recorded which). V and J are TRBV28 and TRBJ1-2, with D tentatively TRBD1 (6 bases). This receptor was identified in a donor over 45 with non-small cell lung cancer. The chain's CDR3 is CASAYGEGGFYVYTF. The CDR3 DNA is TGTGCCAGCGCGTATGGAGAGGGGGGTTTTTATGTCTACACCTTC.